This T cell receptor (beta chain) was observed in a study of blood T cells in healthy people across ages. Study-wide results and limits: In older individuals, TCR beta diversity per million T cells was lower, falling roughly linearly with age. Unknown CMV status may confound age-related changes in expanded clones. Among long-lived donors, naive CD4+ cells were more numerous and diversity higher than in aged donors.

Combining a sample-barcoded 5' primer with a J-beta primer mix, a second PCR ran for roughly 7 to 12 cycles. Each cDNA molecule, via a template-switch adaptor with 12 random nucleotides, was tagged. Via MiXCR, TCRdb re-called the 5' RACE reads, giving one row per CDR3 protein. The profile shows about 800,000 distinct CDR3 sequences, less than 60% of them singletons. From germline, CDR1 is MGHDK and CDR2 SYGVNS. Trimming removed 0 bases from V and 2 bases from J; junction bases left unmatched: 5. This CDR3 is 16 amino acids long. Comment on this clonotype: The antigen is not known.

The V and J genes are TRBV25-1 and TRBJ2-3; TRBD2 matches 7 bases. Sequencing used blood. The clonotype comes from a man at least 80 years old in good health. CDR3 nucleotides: TGTGCCAGCAGTGAATACCCTAGCGGTCTCACAGATACGCAGTATTTT. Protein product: CASSEYPSGLTDTQYF.